The 5 T cell receptor beta chains presented below share a single source sample, sequenced in a study of STAT5B mutations in CD4+ large granular lymphocyte leukemia. TCRdb's table, derived via immunoSEQ multiplex PCR, lists solely in-frame clones and lacks some. The sample carries about 45,000 clones, just over 85% recorded once. Sequenced sample: CD4+ T cells from blood buffy coats. The receptors shown here come from a human donor in good health.

The V gene is TRBV30, the J gene TRBJ2-1, with a possible D match to TRBD2 (6 bases). Trimming cost V 4 bases and J 3 bases, with 13 bases left between them. Looked up from germline, CDR1 is GTSNPN and CDR2 is SVGIG (reference sequence). The CDR3 runs to 14 residues. The CDR3 sequence: CAWTSAKLYNEQFF. CDR3 bases: TGTGCCTGGACTAGCGCGAAACTCTACAATGAGCAGTTCTTC.

V is TRBV30 and J is TRBJ2-1, with D perhaps assigned TRBD1 or TRBD2 (6 bases each). The CDR3 extends over 13 amino acids. The ends were cut back, 5 bases at V and 6 bases at J, with 14 bases in the middle. Per the germline V gene, CDR1 is GTSNPN and CDR2 is SVGIG (reference sequence). The CDR3 nucleotides read TGTGCCTGGTCAGGACCGGGGGCCAATGAGCAGTTCTTC. It specifies CAWSGPGANEQFF. The full variable domain, in which reference TRBV30 and TRBJ2-1 provide the parts outside the CDR3, is SQTIHQWPATLVQPVGSPLSLECTVEGTSNPNLYWYRQAAGRGLQLLFYSVGIGQISSEVPQNLSASRPQDRQFILSSKKLLLSDSGFYLCAWSGPGANEQFFGPGTRLTVL.

This clone appeared a single time. The J gene is TRBJ2-1, the V gene TRBV7-8, with 7 nucleotides matching TRBD2. V lost 7 bases to trimming and J lost 8 bases; unmatched junction nucleotides: 14. The germline gives CDR1 SGHVS, CDR2 FQNEAQ. The length of the CDR3 is 15 residues. The chain's CDR3 is CASTAGRAGVDEQFF. DNA of the CDR3: TGTGCCAGCACCGCGGGGAGGGCCGGTGTAGATGAGCAGTTCTTC.

The V and J genes are TRBV30 and TRBJ2-7; a weak D match, TRBD1 (5 bases). The CDR3 runs 14 residues. V was cut by 0 bases and J by 6 bases, with 15 bases left in between. Germline CDR1 reads GTSNPN; CDR2 reads SVGIG (reference sequence). The CDR3 loop is CAWSVFGHRGEQYF. CDR3 DNA sequence: TGTGCCTGGAGTGTTTTCGGACATAGGGGCGAGCAGTACTTC.

Here the CDR3 reads CASSEYLAGGEQYF. CDR3 DNA sequence: TGTGCCAGCAGTGAATACCTAGCGGGAGGCGAGCAGTACTTC. This chain connects TRBV25-1 to TRBJ2-7, with 11 bases lining up with TRBD2. The length of the CDR3 is 14 residues. With V trimmed by 0 bases and J by 6 bases, 1 base remained unmatched. CDR1 MGHDK and CDR2 SYGVNS come from the germline V gene.